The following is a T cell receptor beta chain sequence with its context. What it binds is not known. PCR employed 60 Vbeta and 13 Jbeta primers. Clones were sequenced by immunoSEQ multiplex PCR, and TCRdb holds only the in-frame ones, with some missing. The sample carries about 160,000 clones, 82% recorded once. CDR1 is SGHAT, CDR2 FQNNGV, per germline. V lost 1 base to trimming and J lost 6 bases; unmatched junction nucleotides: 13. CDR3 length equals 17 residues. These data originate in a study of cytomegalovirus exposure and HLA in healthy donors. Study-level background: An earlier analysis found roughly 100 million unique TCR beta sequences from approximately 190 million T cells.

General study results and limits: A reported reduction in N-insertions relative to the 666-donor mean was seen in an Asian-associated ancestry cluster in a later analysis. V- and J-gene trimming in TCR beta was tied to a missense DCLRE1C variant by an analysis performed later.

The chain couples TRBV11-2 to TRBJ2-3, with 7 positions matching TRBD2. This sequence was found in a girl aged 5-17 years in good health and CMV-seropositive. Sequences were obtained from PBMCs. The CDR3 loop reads CASSLVGGYGLWDTQYF. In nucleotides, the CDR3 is TGTGCCAGCAGCTTAGTGGGGGGGTATGGATTGTGGGATACGCAGTATTTT.